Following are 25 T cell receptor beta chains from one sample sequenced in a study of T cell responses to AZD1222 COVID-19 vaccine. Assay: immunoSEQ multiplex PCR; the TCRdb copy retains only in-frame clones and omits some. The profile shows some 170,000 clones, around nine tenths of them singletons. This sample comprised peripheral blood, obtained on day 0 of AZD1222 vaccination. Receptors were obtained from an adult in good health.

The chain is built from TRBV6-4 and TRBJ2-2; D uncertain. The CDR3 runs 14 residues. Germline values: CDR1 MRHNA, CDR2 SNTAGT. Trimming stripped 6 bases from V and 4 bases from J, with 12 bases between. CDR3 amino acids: CASRPVAATGELFF. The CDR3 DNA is TGTGCCAGCAGGCCTGTGGCGGCCACCGGGGAGCTGTTTTTT.

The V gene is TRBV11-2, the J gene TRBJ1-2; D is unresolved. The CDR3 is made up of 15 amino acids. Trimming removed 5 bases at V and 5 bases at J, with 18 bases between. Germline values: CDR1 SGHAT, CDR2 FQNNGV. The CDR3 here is CASSPALSIGYGYTF. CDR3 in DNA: TGTGCCAGCAGCCCAGCCCTGAGTATAGGGTATGGCTACACCTTC.

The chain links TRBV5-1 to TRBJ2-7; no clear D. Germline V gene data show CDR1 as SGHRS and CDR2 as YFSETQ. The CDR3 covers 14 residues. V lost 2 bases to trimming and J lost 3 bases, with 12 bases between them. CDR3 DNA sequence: TGCGCCAGCAGCTTTCATACTGCAGTCTACGAGCAGTACTTC. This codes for CASSFHTAVYEQYF.

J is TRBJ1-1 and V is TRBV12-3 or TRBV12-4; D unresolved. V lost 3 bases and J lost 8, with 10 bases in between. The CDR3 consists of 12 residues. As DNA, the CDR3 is TGTGCCAGCAGTTTGGTGGCACCGGAAGCTTTCTTT. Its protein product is CASSLVAPEAFF.

The CDR3 sequence: CASSFRAQNTEAFF. CDR3 DNA sequence: TGTGCCAGCAGCTTCAGGGCCCAGAACACTGAAGCTTTCTTT. The chain combines TRBV6-5 with TRBJ1-1; D might be TRBD1 (5 bases). Germline assignment: CDR1 MNHEY and CDR2 SVGAGI. Trimming took 6 bases from V and 1 from J, leaving 12 bases between them. The CDR3 totals 14 residues.

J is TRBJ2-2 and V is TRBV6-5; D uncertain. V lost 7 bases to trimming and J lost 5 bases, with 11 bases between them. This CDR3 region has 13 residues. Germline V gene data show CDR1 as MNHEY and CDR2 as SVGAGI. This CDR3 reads CASKMVGTGELFF. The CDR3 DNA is TGTGCCAGCAAGATGGTGGGAACCGGGGAGCTGTTTTTT.

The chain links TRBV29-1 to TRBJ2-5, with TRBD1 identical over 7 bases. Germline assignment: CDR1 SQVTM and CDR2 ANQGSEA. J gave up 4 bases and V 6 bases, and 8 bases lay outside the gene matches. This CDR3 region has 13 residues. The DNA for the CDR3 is TGCAGCGTCCACACAGGGGCGGGAGAGACCCAGTACTTC. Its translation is CSVHTGAGETQYF.

The chain's CDR3 is CARRMGQDLGNQPQHF. As DNA, the CDR3 is TGCGCCAGGAGAATGGGACAGGACTTAGGTAATCAGCCCCAGCATTTT. This sequence joins TRBV10-2 and TRBJ1-5; 8 bases line up with TRBD1. V shed 9 bases, J shed 4 bases, and the junction held 14 bases outside the gene matches. The CDR3 covers 16 residues. From germline, CDR1 is WSHSY and CDR2 SAAADI.

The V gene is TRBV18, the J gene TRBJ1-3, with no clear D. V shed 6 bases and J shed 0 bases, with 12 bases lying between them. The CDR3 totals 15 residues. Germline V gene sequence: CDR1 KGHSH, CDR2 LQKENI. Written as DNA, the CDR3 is TGTGCCAGCTCTCACTCAGAGGGCTCTGGAAACACCATATATTTT. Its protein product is CASSHSEGSGNTIYF. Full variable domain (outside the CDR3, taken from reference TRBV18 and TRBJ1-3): NAGVMQNPRHLVRRRGQEARLRCSPMKGHSHVYWYRQLPEEGLKFMVYLQKENIIDESGMPKERFSAEFPKEGPSILRIQQVVRGDSAAYFCASSHSEGSGNTIYFGEGSWLTVV.

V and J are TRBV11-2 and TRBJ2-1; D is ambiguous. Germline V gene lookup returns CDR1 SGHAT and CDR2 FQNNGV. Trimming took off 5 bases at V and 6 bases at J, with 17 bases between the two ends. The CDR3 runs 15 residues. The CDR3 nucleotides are TGTGCCAGCAGCCTCTCGCTAGGCACCTTCAATGAGCAGTTCTTC. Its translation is CASSLSLGTFNEQFF.

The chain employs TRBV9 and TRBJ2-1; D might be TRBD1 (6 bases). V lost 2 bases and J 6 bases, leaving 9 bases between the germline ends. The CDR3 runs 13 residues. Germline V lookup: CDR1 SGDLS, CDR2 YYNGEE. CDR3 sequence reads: CASSVGQSNEQFF. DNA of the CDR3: TGTGCCAGCAGCGTGGGACAATCCAATGAGCAGTTCTTC.

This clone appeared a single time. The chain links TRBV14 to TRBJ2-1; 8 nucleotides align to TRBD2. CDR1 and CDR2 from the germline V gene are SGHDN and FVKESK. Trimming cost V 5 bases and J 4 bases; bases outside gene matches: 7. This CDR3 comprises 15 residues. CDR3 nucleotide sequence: TGTGCCAGCAGCACCTTAGCGGGACGGTACAATGAGCAGTTCTTC. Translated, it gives CASSTLAGRYNEQFF.

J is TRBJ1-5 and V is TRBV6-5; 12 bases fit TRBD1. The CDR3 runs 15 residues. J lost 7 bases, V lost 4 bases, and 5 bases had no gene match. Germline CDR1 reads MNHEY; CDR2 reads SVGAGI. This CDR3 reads CASSSGTGGGQPQHF. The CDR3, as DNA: TGTGCCAGCAGTTCCGGGACAGGGGGCGGACAGCCCCAGCATTTT.

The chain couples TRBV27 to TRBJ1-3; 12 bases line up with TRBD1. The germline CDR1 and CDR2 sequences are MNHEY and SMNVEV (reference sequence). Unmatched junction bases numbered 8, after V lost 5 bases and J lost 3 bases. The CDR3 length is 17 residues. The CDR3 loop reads CASSARDRGLFGNTIYF. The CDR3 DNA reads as TGTGCCAGCAGTGCCCGGGACAGGGGGCTCTTTGGAAACACCATATATTTT.

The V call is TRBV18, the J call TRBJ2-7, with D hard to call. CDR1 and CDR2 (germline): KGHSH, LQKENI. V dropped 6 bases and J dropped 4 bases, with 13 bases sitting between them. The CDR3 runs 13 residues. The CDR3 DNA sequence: TGTGCCAGCTCTAGTCCGGACGGATACGAGCAGTACTTC. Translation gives CASSSPDGYEQYF.

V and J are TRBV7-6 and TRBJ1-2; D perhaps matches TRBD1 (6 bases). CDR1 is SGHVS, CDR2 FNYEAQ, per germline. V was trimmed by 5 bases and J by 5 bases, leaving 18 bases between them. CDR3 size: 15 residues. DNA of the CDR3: TGTGCCAGCAGCCCCAACCCGGGGGGCGCGTATGGCTACACCTTC. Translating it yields CASSPNPGGAYGYTF. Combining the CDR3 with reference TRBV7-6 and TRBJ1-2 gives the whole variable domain GAGVSQSPRYKVTKRGQDVALRCDPISGHVSLYWYRQALGQGPEFLTYFNYEAQQDKSGLPNDRFSAERPEGSISTLTIQRTEQRDSAMYRCASSPNPGGAYGYTFGSGTRLTVV.

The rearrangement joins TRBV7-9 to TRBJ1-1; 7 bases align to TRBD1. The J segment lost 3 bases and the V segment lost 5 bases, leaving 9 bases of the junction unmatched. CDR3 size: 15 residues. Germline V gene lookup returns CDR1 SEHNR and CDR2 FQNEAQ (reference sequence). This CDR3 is CASSTREGADTEAFF. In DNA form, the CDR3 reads TGTGCCAGCAGCACCCGGGAGGGGGCGGACACTGAAGCTTTCTTT.

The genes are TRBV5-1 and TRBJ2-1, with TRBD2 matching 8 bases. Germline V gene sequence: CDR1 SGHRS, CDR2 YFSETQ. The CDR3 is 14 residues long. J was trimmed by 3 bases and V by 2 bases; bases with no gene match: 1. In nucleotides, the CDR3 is TGCGCCAGCAGCTTCAGCGGGAGCTACAATGAGCAGTTCTTC. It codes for CASSFSGSYNEQFF.

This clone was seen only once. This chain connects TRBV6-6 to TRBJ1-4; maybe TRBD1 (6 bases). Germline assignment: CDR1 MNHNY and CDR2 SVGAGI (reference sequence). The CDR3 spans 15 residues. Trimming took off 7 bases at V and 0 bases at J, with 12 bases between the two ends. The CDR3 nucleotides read TGTGCCAGCACCCGGGACATCGCAACTAATGAAAAACTGTTTTTT. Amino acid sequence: CASTRDIATNEKLFF.

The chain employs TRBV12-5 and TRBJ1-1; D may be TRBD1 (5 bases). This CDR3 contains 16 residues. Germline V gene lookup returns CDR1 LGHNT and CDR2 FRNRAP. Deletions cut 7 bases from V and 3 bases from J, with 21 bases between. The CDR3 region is CASELGRVKFDTEAFF. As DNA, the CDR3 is TGTGCTAGTGAATTGGGCAGGGTGAAGTTTGACACTGAAGCTTTCTTT.

The CDR3, as DNA: TGTGCCAGTAGGACAGGGATGGACTATGGCTACACCTTC. Amino acids: CASRTGMDYGYTF. The chain links TRBV27 to TRBJ1-2; 8 nucleotides align to TRBD1. The ends lost 9 bases at V and 3 bases at J; junction bases unmatched: 6. This CDR3 spans 13 amino acids. Looked up from germline, CDR1 is MNHEY and CDR2 is SMNVEV (reference sequence).

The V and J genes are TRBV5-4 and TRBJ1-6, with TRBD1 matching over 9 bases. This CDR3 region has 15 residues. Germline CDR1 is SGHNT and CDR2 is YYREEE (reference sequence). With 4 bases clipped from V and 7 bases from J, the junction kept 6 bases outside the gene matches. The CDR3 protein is CASSRRDRVNSPLHF. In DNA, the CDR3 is TGTGCCAGCAGCCGCAGGGACAGGGTAAATTCACCCCTCCACTTT.

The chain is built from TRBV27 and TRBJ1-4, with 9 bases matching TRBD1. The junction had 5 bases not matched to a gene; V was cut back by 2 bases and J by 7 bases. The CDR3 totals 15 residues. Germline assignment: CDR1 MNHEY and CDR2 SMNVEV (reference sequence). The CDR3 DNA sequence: TGTGCCAGCAGTTTAGGAGGGACAGGGAGTGAAAAACTGTTTTTT. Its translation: CASSLGGTGSEKLFF.

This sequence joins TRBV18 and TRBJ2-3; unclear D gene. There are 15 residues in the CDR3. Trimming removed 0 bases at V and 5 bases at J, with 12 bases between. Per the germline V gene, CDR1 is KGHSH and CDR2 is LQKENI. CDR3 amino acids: CASSPPSVILDTQYF. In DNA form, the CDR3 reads TGTGCCAGCTCACCACCATCGGTTATCCTAGATACGCAGTATTTT.

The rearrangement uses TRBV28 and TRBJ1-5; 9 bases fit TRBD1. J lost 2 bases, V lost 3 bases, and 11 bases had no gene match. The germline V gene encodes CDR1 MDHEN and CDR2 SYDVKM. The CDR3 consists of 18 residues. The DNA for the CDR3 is TGTGCCAGCAGTTTGACAGGGGGATTGGGGCTGGGCAATCAGCCCCAGCATTTT. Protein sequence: CASSLTGGLGLGNQPQHF.